This T cell receptor (beta chain) stems from a study of control samples from healthy donors and cancer patients (dated by TCRdb to the early 2020s). Remarks on this clone: Its antigen is currently not known. It has no much larger one-base neighbor in the sample; base qualities were not kept.

Trimming leaves V shorter by 1 base and J shorter by 4 bases, with the junction holding 3 bases beyond the gene matches. Via the germline V gene, CDR1 is SGHNT and CDR2 YENEEA. Including cysteine and phenylalanine, the CDR3 has 15 amino acids. Only the CDR3 DNA stays, 45 bases, in frame from base 1. Receptor amplification or capture employed the immunoSEQ multiplex PCR assay. This is the immuneACCESS table as TCRdb keeps it, with only in-frame sequences that have V and J called. A part of the clones is gone; compared with another copy, unresolved V genes explain less than half, and the rest is unexplained. The sample contains fewer than 110,000 clones, approximately 90% of them found a single time. The biggest ten clones account for 7.8% of the sample.

The chain links TRBV11-3 with TRBJ2-1, and TRBD2 matches 8 of the central bases. This receptor was obtained from a man aged 30 to 39 in good health. Sequenced input: blood. The CDR3 reads as follows: CASSLAVAGYNEQFF. Read as DNA, the sequence is TGTGCCAGCAGCTTAGCAGTAGCGGGGTACAATGAGCAGTTCTTC. The CDR3 plus the reference TRBV11-3 and TRBJ2-1 genes for the other parts give the full variable domain: EAGVVQSPRYKIIEKKQPVAFWCNPISGHNTLYWYLQNLGQGPELLIRYENEEAVDDSQLPKDRFSAERLKGVDSTLKIQPAELGDSAVYLCASSLAVAGYNEQFFGPGTRLTVL.